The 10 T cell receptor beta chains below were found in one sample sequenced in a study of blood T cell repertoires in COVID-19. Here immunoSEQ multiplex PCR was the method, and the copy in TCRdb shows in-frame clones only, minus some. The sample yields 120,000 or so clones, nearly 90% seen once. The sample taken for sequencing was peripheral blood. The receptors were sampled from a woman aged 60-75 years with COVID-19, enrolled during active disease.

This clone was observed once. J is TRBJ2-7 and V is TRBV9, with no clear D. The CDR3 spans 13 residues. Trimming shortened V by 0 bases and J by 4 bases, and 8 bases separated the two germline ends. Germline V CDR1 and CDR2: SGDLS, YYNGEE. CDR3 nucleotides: TGTGCCAGCAGCGTAGCAGAGACTTACGAGCAGTACTTC. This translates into CASSVAETYEQYF.

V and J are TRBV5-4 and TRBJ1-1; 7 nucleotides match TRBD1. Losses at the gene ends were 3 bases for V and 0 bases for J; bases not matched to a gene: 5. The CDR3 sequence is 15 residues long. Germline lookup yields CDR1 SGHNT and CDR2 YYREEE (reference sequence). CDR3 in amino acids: CASSSWTGMNTEAFF. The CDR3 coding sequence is TGTGCCAGCAGCTCATGGACAGGCATGAACACTGAAGCTTTCTTT.

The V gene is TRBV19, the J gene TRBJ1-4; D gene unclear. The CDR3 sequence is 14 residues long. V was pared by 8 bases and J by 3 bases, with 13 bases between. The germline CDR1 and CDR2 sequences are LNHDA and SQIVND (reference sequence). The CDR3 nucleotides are TGTGCCAGTTCGATCGGGGAGGCTAATGAAAAACTGTTTTTT. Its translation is CASSIGEANEKLFF.

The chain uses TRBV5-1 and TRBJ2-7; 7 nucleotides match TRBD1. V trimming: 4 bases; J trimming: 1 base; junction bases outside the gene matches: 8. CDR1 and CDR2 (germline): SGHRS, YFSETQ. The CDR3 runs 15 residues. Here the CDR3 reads CASSIARDSSYEQYF. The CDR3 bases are TGCGCCAGCAGCATAGCCCGGGACAGTTCCTACGAGCAGTACTTC.

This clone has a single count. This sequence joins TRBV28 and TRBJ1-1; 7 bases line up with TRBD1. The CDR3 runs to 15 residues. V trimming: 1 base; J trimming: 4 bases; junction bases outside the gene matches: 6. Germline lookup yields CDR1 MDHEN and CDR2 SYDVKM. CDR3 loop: CASSLSTGSTTEAFF. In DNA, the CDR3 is TGTGCCAGCAGTTTATCGACAGGGAGCACCACTGAAGCTTTCTTT.

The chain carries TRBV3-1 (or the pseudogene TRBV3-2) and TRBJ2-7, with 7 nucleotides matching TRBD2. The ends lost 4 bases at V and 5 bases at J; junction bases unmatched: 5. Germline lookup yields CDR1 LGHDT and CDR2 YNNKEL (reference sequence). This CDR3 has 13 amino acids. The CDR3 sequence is CASSPWEGHEQYF. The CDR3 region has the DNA TGTGCCAGCAGCCCCTGGGAGGGTCACGAGCAGTACTTC.

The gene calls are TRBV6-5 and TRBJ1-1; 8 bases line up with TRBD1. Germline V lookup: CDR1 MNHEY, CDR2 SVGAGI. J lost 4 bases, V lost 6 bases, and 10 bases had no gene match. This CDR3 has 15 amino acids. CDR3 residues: CASRGQVYPSTEAFF. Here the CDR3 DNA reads TGTGCCAGCAGGGGACAGGTTTACCCCTCCACTGAAGCTTTCTTT.

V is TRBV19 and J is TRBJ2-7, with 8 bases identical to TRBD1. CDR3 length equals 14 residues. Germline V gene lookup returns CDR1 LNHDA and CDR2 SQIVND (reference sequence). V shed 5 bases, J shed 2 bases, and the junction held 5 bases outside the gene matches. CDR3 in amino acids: CASSPSTGAYEQYF. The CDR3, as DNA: TGTGCCAGTAGTCCCTCGACAGGGGCCTACGAGCAGTACTTC.

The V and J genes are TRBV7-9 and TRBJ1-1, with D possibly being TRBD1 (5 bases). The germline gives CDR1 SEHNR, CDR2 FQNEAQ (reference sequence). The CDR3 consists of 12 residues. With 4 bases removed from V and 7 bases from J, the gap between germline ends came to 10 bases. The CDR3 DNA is TGTGCCAGCAGCTATCGGGACTTTGAAGCTTTCTTT. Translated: CASSYRDFEAFF.

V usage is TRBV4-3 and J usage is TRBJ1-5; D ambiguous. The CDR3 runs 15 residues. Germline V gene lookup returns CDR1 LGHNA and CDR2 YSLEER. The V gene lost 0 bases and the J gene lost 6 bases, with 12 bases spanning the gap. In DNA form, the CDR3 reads TGCGCCAGCAGCCAAGATAGATCCGAGCTTCAGCCCCAGCATTTT. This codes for CASSQDRSELQPQHF.